What follows describes a single TCR beta chain. V lost 7 bases to trimming and J lost 1 base, with 10 bases between them. CDR1 is SEHNR, CDR2 FQNEAQ, per germline (reference sequence). The CDR3 extends over 13 amino acids. This sample is drawn from a study of OX40 agonist ivuxolimab in advanced cancers. Looking at the study overall: Every 2 weeks, ivuxolimab was infused into the patients intravenously at between 0.01 and 10 mg/kg.

The data were produced by immunoSEQ multiplex PCR, yet TCRdb's version contains in-frame clones alone and is incomplete. The profile shows about 82,000 clones, approximately 92% of them singletons. Sequencing was performed on CD4+ or CD8+ T cells sorted from blood, taken in a trial of the OX40 agonist ivuxolimab. The receptor comes from an adult with an advanced solid tumor such as melanoma, head and neck, liver or kidney cancer. This chain uses TRBV7-9 with TRBJ1-1; TRBD1 might be the D (5 bases). Written as DNA, the CDR3 is TGTGCCAGCAACTTTGGGGGGAACACTGAAGCTTTCTTT. Translating gives CASNFGGNTEAFF.